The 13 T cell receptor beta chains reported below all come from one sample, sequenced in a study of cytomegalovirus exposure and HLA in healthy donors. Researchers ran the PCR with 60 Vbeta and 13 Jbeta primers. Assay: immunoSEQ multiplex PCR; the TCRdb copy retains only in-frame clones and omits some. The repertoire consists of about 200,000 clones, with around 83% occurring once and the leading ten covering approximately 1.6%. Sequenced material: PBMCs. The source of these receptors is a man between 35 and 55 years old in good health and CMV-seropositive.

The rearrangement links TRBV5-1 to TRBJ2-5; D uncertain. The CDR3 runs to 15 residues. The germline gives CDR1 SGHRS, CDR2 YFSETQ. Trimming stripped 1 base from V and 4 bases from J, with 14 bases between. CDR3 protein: CASSLPASNGETQYF. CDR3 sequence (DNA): TGCGCCAGCAGCTTGCCTGCTAGTAATGGAGAGACCCAGTACTTC. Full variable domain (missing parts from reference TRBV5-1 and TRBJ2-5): KAGVTQTPRYLIKTRGQQVTLSCSPISGHRSVSWYQQTPGQGLQFLFEYFSETQRNKGNFPGRFSGRQFSNSRSEMNVSTLELGDSALYLCASSLPASNGETQYFGPGTRLLVL.

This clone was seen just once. In DNA, the CDR3 is TGCGCCAGCAGTCAAATCAAGGGAGGCGAGAACACTGAAGCTTTCTTT. This codes for CASSQIKGGENTEAFF. The chain recombines TRBV23-1 with TRBJ1-1; D is unclear. TRBV23-1 is identified as an open reading frame with a role that is uncertain. The ends were cut back, 2 bases at V and 1 base at J, with 14 bases in the middle. This CDR3 is built from 16 residues.

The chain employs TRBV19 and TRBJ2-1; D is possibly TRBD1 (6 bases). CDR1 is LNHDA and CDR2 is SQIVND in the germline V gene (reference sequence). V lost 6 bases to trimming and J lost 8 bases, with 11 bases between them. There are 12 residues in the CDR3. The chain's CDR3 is CASSPRGDEQFF. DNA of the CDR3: TGTGCCAGTAGCCCCAGGGGAGATGAGCAGTTCTTC. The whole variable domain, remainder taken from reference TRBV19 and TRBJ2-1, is DGGITQSPKYLFRKEGQNVTLSCEQNLNHDAMYWYRQDPGQGLRLIYYSQIVNDFQKGDIAEGYSVSREKKESFPLTVTSAQKNPTAFYLCASSPRGDEQFFGPGTRLTVL.

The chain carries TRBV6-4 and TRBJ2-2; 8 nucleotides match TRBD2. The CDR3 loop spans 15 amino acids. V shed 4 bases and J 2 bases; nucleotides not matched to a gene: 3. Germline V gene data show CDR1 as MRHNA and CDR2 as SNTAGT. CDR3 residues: CASSALAANTGELFF. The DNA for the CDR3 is TGTGCCAGCAGTGCACTAGCGGCTAACACCGGGGAGCTGTTTTTT.

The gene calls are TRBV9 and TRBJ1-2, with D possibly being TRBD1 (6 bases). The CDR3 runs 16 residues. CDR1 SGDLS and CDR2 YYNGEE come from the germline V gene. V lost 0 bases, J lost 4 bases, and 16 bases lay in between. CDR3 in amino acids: CASSVELRDNRYGYTF. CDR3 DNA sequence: TGTGCCAGCAGCGTAGAACTCCGGGACAACCGCTATGGCTACACCTTC.

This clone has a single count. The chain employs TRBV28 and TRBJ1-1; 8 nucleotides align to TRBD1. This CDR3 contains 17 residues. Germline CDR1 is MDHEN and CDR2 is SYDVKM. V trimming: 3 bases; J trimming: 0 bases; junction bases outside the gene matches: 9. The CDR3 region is CASSFSGQGYMNTEAFF. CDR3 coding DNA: TGTGCCAGCAGTTTTAGTGGACAGGGCTATATGAACACTGAAGCTTTCTTT.

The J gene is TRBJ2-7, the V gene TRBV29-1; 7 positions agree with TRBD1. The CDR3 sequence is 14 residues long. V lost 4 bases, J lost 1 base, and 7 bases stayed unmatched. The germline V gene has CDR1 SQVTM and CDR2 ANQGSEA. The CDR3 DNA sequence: TGCAGCGTTGCGGGGACAGTGAGTTCCTACGAGCAGTACTTC. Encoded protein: CSVAGTVSSYEQYF.

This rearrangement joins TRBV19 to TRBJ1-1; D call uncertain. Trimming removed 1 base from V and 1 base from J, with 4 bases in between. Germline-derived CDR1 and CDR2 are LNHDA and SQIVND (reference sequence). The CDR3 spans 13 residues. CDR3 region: CASSIGQNTEAFF. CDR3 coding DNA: TGTGCCAGTAGTATAGGACAGAACACTGAAGCTTTCTTT.

DNA for the CDR3: TGTGCCAGCAGTTCCCGACAGGGGGACTATGGCTACACCTTC. Translating it yields CASSSRQGDYGYTF. The chain is built from TRBV2 and TRBJ1-2, with 9 bases matching TRBD1. The V gene end was trimmed by 5 bases and the J gene end by 3 bases; junction bases not matched to a gene: 4. Germline V gene data show CDR1 as SNHLY and CDR2 as FYNNEI. This CDR3 contains 14 residues.

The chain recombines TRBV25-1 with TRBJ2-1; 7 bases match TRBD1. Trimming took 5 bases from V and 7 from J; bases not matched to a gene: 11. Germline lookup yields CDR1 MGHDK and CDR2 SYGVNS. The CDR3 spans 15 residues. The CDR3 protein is CASSRAPTGENEQFF. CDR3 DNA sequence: TGTGCCAGCAGTCGAGCCCCCACAGGGGAAAATGAGCAGTTCTTC.

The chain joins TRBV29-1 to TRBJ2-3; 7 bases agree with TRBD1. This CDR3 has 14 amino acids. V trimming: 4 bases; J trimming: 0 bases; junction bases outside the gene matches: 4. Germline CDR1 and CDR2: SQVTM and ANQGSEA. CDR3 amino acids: CSVGQGISTDTQYF. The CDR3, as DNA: TGCAGCGTTGGACAGGGAATAAGCACAGATACGCAGTATTTT.

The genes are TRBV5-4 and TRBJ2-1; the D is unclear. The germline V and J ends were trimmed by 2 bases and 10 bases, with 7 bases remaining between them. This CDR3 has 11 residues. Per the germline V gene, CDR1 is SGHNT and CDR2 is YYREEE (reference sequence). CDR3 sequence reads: CASSFHLEQFF. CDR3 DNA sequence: TGTGCCAGCAGCTTCCACTTGGAGCAGTTCTTC.

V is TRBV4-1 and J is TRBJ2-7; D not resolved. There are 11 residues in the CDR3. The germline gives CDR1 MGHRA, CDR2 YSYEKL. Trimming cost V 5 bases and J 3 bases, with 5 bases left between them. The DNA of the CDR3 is TGCGCCAGCAGCTCTTTCTACGAGCAGTACTTC. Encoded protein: CASSSFYEQYF.